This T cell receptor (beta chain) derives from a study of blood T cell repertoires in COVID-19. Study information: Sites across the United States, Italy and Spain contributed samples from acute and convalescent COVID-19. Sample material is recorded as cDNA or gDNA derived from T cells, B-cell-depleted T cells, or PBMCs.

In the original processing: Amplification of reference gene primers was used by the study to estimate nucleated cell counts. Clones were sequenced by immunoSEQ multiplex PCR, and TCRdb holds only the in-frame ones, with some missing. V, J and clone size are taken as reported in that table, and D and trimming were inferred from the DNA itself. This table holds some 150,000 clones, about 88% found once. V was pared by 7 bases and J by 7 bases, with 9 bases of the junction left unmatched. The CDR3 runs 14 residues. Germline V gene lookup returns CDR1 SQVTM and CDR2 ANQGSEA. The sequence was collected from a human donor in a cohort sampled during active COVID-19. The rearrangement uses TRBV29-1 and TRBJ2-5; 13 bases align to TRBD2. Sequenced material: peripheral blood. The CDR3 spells CSARLAGGSGTQYF. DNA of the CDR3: TGCAGCGCCCGACTAGCGGGAGGTTCCGGGACCCAGTACTTC.